The TCR beta chain described here comes from a study of shared clonotypes between healthy human individuals. Study context: Participating donors consisted of two women and three men aged 18 to 49.

The J segment lost 2 bases and the V segment lost 4 bases, leaving 3 bases of the junction unmatched. This CDR3 is 15 amino acids long. CDR1 and CDR2 (germline): SGDLS, YYNGEE. Generated by immunoSEQ multiplex PCR, the TCRdb table keeps only in-frame clones and is missing some. The table shows fewer than 650,000 clones, with roughly four fifths occurring only once. General observations from the study: Donors were few, which limited the genetic and exposure-history diversity represented.

Each donor was a Caucasian adult residing in Nashville, Tennessee. For genomic DNA, unsorted samples relied on some 100 million PBMCs. With respect to this clone: Its target is unknown.

The chain carries TRBV9 and TRBJ2-1; the match to TRBD2 covers 10 bases. The sample taken for sequencing was PBMCs. This receptor was obtained from a woman in her forties in good health. Some clones in this sample may be carry-over from other donors' samples. This CDR3 is CASSRTSGAYNEQFF. Written as DNA, the CDR3 is TGTGCCAGCAGCAGGACTAGCGGAGCCTACAATGAGCAGTTCTTC.